Following are 26 T cell receptor beta chains from one sample sequenced in a study of OX40 agonist ivuxolimab in advanced cancers. Produced via immunoSEQ multiplex PCR; TCRdb's table is partial and in-frame only. The data contain more than 45,000 clones, approximately 91% of them singletons. The specimen was CD4+ or CD8+ T cells sorted from blood, collected in a trial of the OX40 agonist ivuxolimab. These receptors were collected from an adult with an advanced solid tumor such as melanoma, head and neck, liver or kidney cancer.

The CDR3 bases are TGTGCCAGTAGTATCTACGGACTAGCGGCGTACAATGAGCAGTTCTTC. As protein: CASSIYGLAAYNEQFF. The V call is TRBV19, the J call TRBJ2-1; TRBD2 matches 10 bases. Per the germline V gene, CDR1 is LNHDA and CDR2 is SQIVND (reference sequence). V trimming: 3 bases; J trimming: 4 bases; junction bases outside the gene matches: 6. The CDR3 runs 16 residues.

A note on this clone: The sample holds other DNA sequences that translate to the same CDR3. The chain links TRBV9 to TRBJ2-7, with TRBD1 as a possible D gene (6 bases). CDR3 length: 14 residues. Per the germline V gene, CDR1 is SGDLS and CDR2 is YYNGEE. The ends were cut back, 4 bases at V and 1 base at J, with 12 bases in the middle. The CDR3 region is CASSPGQRSYEQYF. The DNA for the CDR3 is TGTGCCAGCAGCCCAGGACAGAGATCCTACGAGCAGTACTTC.

This chain links TRBV28 with TRBJ1-1, with D tentatively TRBD1 (6 bases). Trimming pared 4 bases from V and 3 bases from J, leaving 15 bases between. Looked up from germline, CDR1 is MDHEN and CDR2 is SYDVKM. This CDR3 is 15 amino acids long. CDR3 region: CASSSGAFPDTEAFF. For the CDR3, the DNA is TGTGCCAGCAGTTCAGGGGCGTTCCCGGACACTGAAGCTTTCTTT. Combining the CDR3 with reference TRBV28 and TRBJ1-1 gives the whole variable domain DVKVTQSSRYLVKRTGEKVFLECVQDMDHENMFWYRQDPGLGLRLIYFSYDVKMKEKGDIPEGYSVSREKKERFSLILESASTNQTSMYLCASSSGAFPDTEAFFGQGTRLTVV.

A word on this clone: At one end, the junction sequence differs from germline, possibly due to a read error. V usage is TRBV7-8 and J usage is TRBJ2-7; a weak D match, TRBD1 (5 bases). CDR3 length: 12 residues. Per the germline V gene, CDR1 is SGHVS and CDR2 is FQNEAQ. The CDR3 coding sequence is TGTGCCAGCAGTTTAGGGGTCGACGAGCAGTACTTC. Encoded protein: CASSLGVDEQYF.

The sample holds one count of this clone. This chain connects TRBV10-3 to TRBJ2-3, with 14 bases identical to TRBD2. The CDR3 is 18 residues long. V shed 6 bases and J 5 bases; nucleotides not matched to a gene: 13. The germline CDR1 and CDR2 sequences are ENHRY and SYGVKD. The CDR3 loop reads CAIRAGTSGSRDRDTQYF. In nucleotides, the CDR3 is TGTGCCATCAGAGCCGGGACTAGCGGGAGTCGGGATAGAGATACGCAGTATTTT.

The rearrangement uses TRBV6-6 and TRBJ2-2, with D uncertain. The CDR3 totals 13 residues. Germline loops: CDR1 MNHNY, CDR2 SVGAGI (reference sequence). V was shortened by 6 bases and J by 6 bases, with 11 bases between the two germline ends. The CDR3 region is CASSPLFSGELFF. The DNA of the CDR3 is TGTGCCAGCAGCCCGCTTTTTTCCGGGGAGCTGTTTTTT.

This chain links TRBV28 with TRBJ2-7; D unclear. The CDR3 consists of 13 residues. The V gene's germline CDR1 is MDHEN and CDR2 SYDVKM. V was pared by 4 bases and J by 0 bases, with 7 bases between. The CDR3 nucleotides read TGTGCCAGCAGTTCAGACTCCTCCTACGAGCAGTACTTC. Residues: CASSSDSSYEQYF. Full variable domain (outside the CDR3, taken from reference TRBV28 and TRBJ2-7): DVKVTQSSRYLVKRTGEKVFLECVQDMDHENMFWYRQDPGLGLRLIYFSYDVKMKEKGDIPEGYSVSREKKERFSLILESASTNQTSMYLCASSSDSSYEQYFGPGTRLTVT.

This chain joins TRBV4-3 and TRBJ1-5, with D uncertain. V was pared by 0 bases and J by 0 bases, with 9 bases between. Germline lookup yields CDR1 LGHNA and CDR2 YSLEER. The length of the CDR3 is 16 residues. The CDR3 sequence is CASSQDWLSSNQPQHF. DNA of the CDR3: TGCGCCAGCAGCCAAGATTGGCTAAGTAGCAATCAGCCCCAGCATTTT.

Within the sample, this clone is medium-sized. J is TRBJ2-5 and V is TRBV7-9; 8 positions match TRBD1. V was pared by 1 base and J by 1 base, with 5 bases of the junction left unmatched. CDR1 is SEHNR and CDR2 is FQNEAQ in the germline V gene (reference sequence). The CDR3 covers 16 residues. CDR3 DNA sequence: TGTGCCAGCAGCTTAGTTGACAGGGGTCTCCAAGAGACCCAGTACTTC. It translates to CASSLVDRGLQETQYF.

The V and J genes are TRBV27 and TRBJ2-7; a weak D match, TRBD2 (5 bases). Trimming removed 0 bases at V and 2 bases at J, with 5 bases between. This CDR3 contains 13 residues. In germline, CDR1 is MNHEY, CDR2 SMNVEV (reference sequence). The CDR3 region is CASSLSGAYEQYF. CDR3 nucleotide sequence: TGTGCCAGCAGTTTATCCGGGGCCTACGAGCAGTACTTC.

The rearrangement uses TRBV28 and TRBJ2-3, with a tentative D call TRBD1 (5 bases). V lost 6 bases, J lost 2 bases, and 15 bases lay in between. CDR3 size: 15 residues. Germline V CDR1 and CDR2: MDHEN, SYDVKM. The CDR3: CASRGNLGATDTQYF. The CDR3 nucleotides are TGTGCCAGCAGAGGAAACCTTGGGGCCACAGATACGCAGTATTTT.

The genes are TRBV9 and TRBJ2-7; D is perhaps TRBD2 (6 bases). Trimming took off 0 bases at V and 0 bases at J, with 10 bases between the two ends. The germline V gene has CDR1 SGDLS and CDR2 YYNGEE. CDR3 length: 15 amino acids. CDR3 protein: CASSVGGTYSYEQYF. DNA for the CDR3: TGTGCCAGCAGCGTAGGCGGGACCTACTCCTACGAGCAGTACTTC.

The V and J genes are TRBV6-1 and TRBJ1-5, with TRBD1 as a possible D gene (5 bases). V was trimmed by 4 bases and J by 6 bases, leaving 16 bases between them. From germline, CDR1 is MNHNS and CDR2 SASEGT. The CDR3 covers 15 residues. CDR3 protein: CASSGGREEGQPQHF. Here the CDR3 DNA reads TGTGCCAGCAGTGGGGGCAGGGAGGAGGGTCAGCCCCAGCATTTT.

The CDR3: CASSIAGVATDTQYF. CDR3 sequence (DNA): TGTGCCAGCAGCATAGCGGGAGTGGCCACAGATACGCAGTATTTT. The chain has TRBV27 and TRBJ2-3; 9 nucleotides line up with TRBD2. The germline V gene has CDR1 MNHEY and CDR2 SMNVEV (reference sequence). The CDR3 has 15 amino acids. The ends lost 6 bases at V and 2 bases at J; junction bases unmatched: 6.

In DNA form, the CDR3 reads TGTGCCAGCAGCTCAGGACCCCAGCAGTTCTTC. This translates into CASSSGPQQFF. The chain couples TRBV11-2 to TRBJ2-1; D not resolved. The CDR3 runs to 11 residues. Trimming pared 4 bases from V and 11 bases from J, leaving 9 bases between. Germline CDR1 SGHAT, CDR2 FQNNGV.

This chain joins TRBV10-1 and TRBJ2-1; 10 bases agree with TRBD1. The germline V gene encodes CDR1 WNHNN and CDR2 SYGVQD (reference sequence). V lost 3 bases to trimming and J lost 7 bases; unmatched junction nucleotides: 6. There are 15 residues in the CDR3. CDR3 nucleotides: TGCGCCAGCAGTGACCTAGGGACAGGGGTTAATGAGCAGTTCTTC. Translating it yields CASSDLGTGVNEQFF.

The chain recombines TRBV10-3 with TRBJ2-7; D gene unclear. V was trimmed by 3 bases and J by 6 bases, leaving 6 bases between them. Germline CDR1 is ENHRY and CDR2 is SYGVKD. There are 11 residues in the CDR3. The DNA for the CDR3 is TGTGCCATCAGTGAATCGGGCGAGCAGTACTTC. This codes for CAISESGEQYF.

V and J are TRBV27 and TRBJ2-1; a weak D match, TRBD2 (6 bases). Germline values: CDR1 MNHEY, CDR2 SMNVEV (reference sequence). V lost 0 bases, J lost 0 bases, and 9 bases lay in between. The CDR3 totals 16 residues. The CDR3 nucleotides read TGTGCCAGCAGTTTATCCGGCGGGGCCTCCTACAATGAGCAGTTCTTC. Amino acids: CASSLSGGASYNEQFF.

This rearrangement joins TRBV7-9 to TRBJ2-1; 7 bases are shared with TRBD1. Trimming removed 5 bases from V and 4 bases from J; junction bases left unmatched: 8. This CDR3 spans 15 amino acids. The germline gives CDR1 SEHNR, CDR2 FQNEAQ (reference sequence). The CDR3: CASSTTGAGYNEQFF. The CDR3 region has the DNA TGTGCCAGCAGCACAACAGGGGCGGGTTACAATGAGCAGTTCTTC.

This clone showed up just once. V is TRBV7-6 and J is TRBJ2-7, with 7 bases lining up with TRBD1. CDR1 is SGHVS, CDR2 FNYEAQ, per germline. With 3 bases clipped from V and 5 bases from J, the junction kept 7 bases outside the gene matches. CDR3 length equals 14 residues. The CDR3 DNA is TGTGCCAGCAGCTTCGAGCCACAGGGGAACGAGCAGTACTTC. Amino acid sequence: CASSFEPQGNEQYF. Full variable domain (rest looked up from reference TRBV7-6 and TRBJ2-7): GAGVSQSPRYKVTKRGQDVALRCDPISGHVSLYWYRQALGQGPEFLTYFNYEAQQDKSGLPNDRFSAERPEGSISTLTIQRTEQRDSAMYRCASSFEPQGNEQYFGPGTRLTVT.

The chain has TRBV27 and TRBJ2-1; D may match TRBD1 or TRBD2 (5 bases each). Trimming left V 5 bases short and J 0 bases short, with 17 bases between. The CDR3 totals 17 residues. Germline-derived CDR1 and CDR2 are MNHEY and SMNVEV (reference sequence). This CDR3 is CASSQLSPGSSYNEQFF. Written as DNA, the CDR3 is TGTGCCAGCAGTCAACTCAGCCCAGGGAGCTCCTACAATGAGCAGTTCTTC.

This chain uses TRBV6-5 with TRBJ2-5; D could derive from TRBD1 or TRBD2 (5 bases each). CDR3 length: 13 amino acids. Looked up from germline, CDR1 is MNHEY and CDR2 is SVGAGI. With 6 bases removed from V and 13 bases from J, the gap between germline ends came to 21 bases. The CDR3 coding sequence is TGTGCCAGCAGCACCGGGACCACCTCCGGTCGGTACTTC. Its translation is CASSTGTTSGRYF.

The rearrangement uses TRBV6-4 and TRBJ1-4; D not resolved. Deletions cut 4 bases from V and 0 bases from J, with 6 bases between. Germline V lookup: CDR1 MRHNA, CDR2 SNTAGT. The CDR3 is made up of 14 amino acids. The CDR3 coding sequence is TGTGCCAGCAGTGGCAGCTCAACTAATGAAAAACTGTTTTTT. Residues: CASSGSSTNEKLFF.

The chain couples TRBV10-3 to TRBJ1-2, with D unresolved. V was clipped by 1 base and J by 6 bases, with 15 bases between them. In germline, CDR1 is ENHRY, CDR2 SYGVKD. The CDR3 totals 15 residues. CDR3 protein: CAISEYTRSADGYTF. The CDR3 DNA sequence: TGTGCCATCAGTGAGTATACGCGCAGCGCTGATGGCTACACCTTC.

The gene calls are TRBV9 and TRBJ2-7; D call uncertain. CDR1 is SGDLS and CDR2 is YYNGEE in the germline V gene. The CDR3 is 15 residues long. Trimming cost V 0 bases and J 1 base, with 11 bases left between them. The CDR3 DNA reads TGTGCCAGCAGCGTAGGCGGCGGAACATCCTACGAGCAGTACTTC. Its protein product is CASSVGGGTSYEQYF.

The CDR3 bases are TGTGCCAGCAGTTTGGGACAGGCCTCCTACGAGCAGTACTTC. The encoded protein is CASSLGQASYEQYF. The chain carries TRBV28 and TRBJ2-7; 8 bases line up with TRBD1. The CDR3 is made up of 14 amino acids. The germline gives CDR1 MDHEN, CDR2 SYDVKM. With 3 bases clipped from V and 0 bases from J, the junction kept 1 base outside the gene matches.